This TCR beta chain was recorded in a study of blood T cell repertoires in COVID-19 (TCRdb year 2020). Study-level background: Samples from collaborators originated in the United States, Italy and Spain and spanned both the acute and convalescent phases of COVID-19. HLA class I and class II types, where available, came from metadata supplied by the sample provider rather than from assay-based typing. The dataset comprised deeply sampled blood TCRbeta repertoires from subjects exposed to, actively infected with, or recovered from COVID-19. The prospective study material was composed of cDNA or gDNA derived from T cells, B-cell-depleted T cells, or PBMCs. The samples were drawn from the first 160 participants of the ongoing ImmuneRACE study and from more than 1,000 subjects provided by 6 global collaborators. Nearly every sample came with metadata listing a de-identified subject ID, COVID-19 status, age in years and sex. The repertoires were released in a freely available public database intended as a resource for research on the immune response to SARS-CoV-2. Overall study outcomes, separate from this receptor: The amount of clinical and demographic metadata varied by source and participant and was provided uncurated.

Concerning this clone itself: The target of this receptor is not known. Within one base of it there is no much larger clone, and no base qualities were kept.

TCRbeta CDR3 regions were amplified from genomic DNA by means of the immunoSEQ Assay, a bias-controlled multiplex PCR. On the study's bioinformatics: The number of nucleated cells in each sample was estimated by amplification of reference gene primers within the assay. To quantify the absolute abundance of each unique TCRbeta CDR3 rearrangement, sequence reads were collapsed and filtered. For each sample, productive Simpson clonality was calculated as the square root of Simpson's diversity index across productive rearrangements. The clones in this table, taken by TCRdb from immuneACCESS, are in-frame only. Not every clone is retained; where verified, under half of the shortfall comes from an unresolved V gene, and the cause of the rest is unknown. V and J calls plus clone size are reproduced from that table; the DNA served to infer D and trimming. This sample is represented by roughly 64,000 clones; approximately 83% of them were singletons. Of the sample, 1.2% falls within the top ten clones.

Per the germline V gene (reference sequence), LNHDA is the CDR1 and SQIVND is the CDR2. The V end gives up 8 bases and the J end 1 base, leaving 8 bases in the junction not matched to a gene. From the cysteine through the phenylalanine, the CDR3 covers 15 amino acids. The kept DNA is CDR3 alone, 45 bases in frame from the first base. Whole blood was collected in K2EDTA tubes by collaborating institutions according to the institutions' own protocols. For TCRbeta analysis, collaborator samples were shipped as frozen whole blood, as isolated PBMCs, or as DNA extracted from either sample type. The chain employs TRBV19 and TRBJ1-5; 7 bases in the junction line up with TRBD1. This receptor was taken from a man between 40 and 49 years old with acute or convalescent COVID-19. The sequencing sample was made of peripheral blood. The CDR3 region has the sequence CASCLQGTSNQPQHF. The bases read TGTGCCAGTTGCTTACAGGGGACAAGCAATCAGCCCCAGCATTTT.